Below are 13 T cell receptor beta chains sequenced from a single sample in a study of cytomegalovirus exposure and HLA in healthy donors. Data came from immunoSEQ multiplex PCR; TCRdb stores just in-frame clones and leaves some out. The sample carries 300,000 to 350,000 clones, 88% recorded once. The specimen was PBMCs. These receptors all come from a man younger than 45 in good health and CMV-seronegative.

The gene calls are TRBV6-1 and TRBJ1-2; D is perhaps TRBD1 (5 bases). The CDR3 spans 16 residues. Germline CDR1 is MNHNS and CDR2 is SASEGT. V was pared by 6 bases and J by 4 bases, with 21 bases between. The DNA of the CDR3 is TGTGCCAGCAGCGAACCTTCCAGGGCCCCTAGCTATGGCTACACCTTC. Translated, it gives CASSEPSRAPSYGYTF.

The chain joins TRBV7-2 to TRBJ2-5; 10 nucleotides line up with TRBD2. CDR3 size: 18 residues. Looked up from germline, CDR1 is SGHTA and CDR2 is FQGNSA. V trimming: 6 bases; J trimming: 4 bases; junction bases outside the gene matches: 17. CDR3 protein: CASSYGGHSGGAAETQYF. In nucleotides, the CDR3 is TGTGCCAGCAGTTACGGTGGTCACAGCGGGGGGGCCGCAGAGACCCAGTACTTC.

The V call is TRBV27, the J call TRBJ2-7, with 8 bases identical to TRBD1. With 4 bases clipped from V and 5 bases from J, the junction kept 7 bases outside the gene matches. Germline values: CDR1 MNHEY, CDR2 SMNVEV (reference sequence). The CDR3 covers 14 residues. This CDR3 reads CASSSNSRGHEQYF. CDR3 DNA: TGTGCCAGCAGTTCTAATTCCAGGGGGCACGAGCAGTACTTC.

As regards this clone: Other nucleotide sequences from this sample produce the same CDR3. The CDR3 bases are TGCGCCAGCAGCTTGGGGCAGGCTAACACTGAAGCTTTCTTT. Translating gives CASSLGQANTEAFF. This chain uses TRBV5-1 with TRBJ1-1; no firm D call. This CDR3 is built from 14 residues. V shed 0 bases and J shed 2 bases, with 8 bases lying between them. Germline-derived CDR1 and CDR2 are SGHRS and YFSETQ. Combining the CDR3 with reference TRBV5-1 and TRBJ1-1 gives the whole variable domain KAGVTQTPRYLIKTRGQQVTLSCSPISGHRSVSWYQQTPGQGLQFLFEYFSETQRNKGNFPGRFSGRQFSNSRSEMNVSTLELGDSALYLCASSLGQANTEAFFGQGTRLTVV.

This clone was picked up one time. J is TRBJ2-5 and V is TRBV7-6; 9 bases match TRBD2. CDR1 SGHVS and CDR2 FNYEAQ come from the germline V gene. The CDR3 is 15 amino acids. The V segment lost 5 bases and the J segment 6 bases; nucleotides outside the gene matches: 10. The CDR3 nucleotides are TGTGCCAGCAGCCCCCATGCGGGGGGGCCACAGACCCAGTACTTC. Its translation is CASSPHAGGPQTQYF.

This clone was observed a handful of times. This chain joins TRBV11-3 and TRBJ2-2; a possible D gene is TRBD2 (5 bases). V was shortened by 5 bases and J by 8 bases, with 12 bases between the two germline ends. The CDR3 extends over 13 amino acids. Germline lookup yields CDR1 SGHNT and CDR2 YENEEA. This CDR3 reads CASSRGWKGELFF. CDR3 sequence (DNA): TGTGCCAGCAGCCGCGGGTGGAAAGGGGAGCTGTTTTTT.

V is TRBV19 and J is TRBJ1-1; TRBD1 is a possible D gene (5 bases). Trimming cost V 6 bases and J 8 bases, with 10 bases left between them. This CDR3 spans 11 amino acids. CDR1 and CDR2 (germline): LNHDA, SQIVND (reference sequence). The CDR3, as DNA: TGTGCCAGTAGCCAGGGCTTAGAAGCTTTCTTT. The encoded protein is CASSQGLEAFF. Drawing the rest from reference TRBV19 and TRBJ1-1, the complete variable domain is DGGITQSPKYLFRKEGQNVTLSCEQNLNHDAMYWYRQDPGQGLRLIYYSQIVNDFQKGDIAEGYSVSREKKESFPLTVTSAQKNPTAFYLCASSQGLEAFFGQGTRLTVV.

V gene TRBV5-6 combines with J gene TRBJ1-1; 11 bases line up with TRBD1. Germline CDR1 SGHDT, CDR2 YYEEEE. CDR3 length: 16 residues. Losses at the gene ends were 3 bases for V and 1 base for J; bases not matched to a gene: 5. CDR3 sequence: CASSSDRGRRNTEAFF. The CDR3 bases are TGTGCCAGCAGCTCGGACAGGGGGCGGAGGAACACTGAAGCTTTCTTT. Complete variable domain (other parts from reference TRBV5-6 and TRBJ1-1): DAGVTQSPTHLIKTRGQQVTLRCSPKSGHDTVSWYQQALGQGPQFIFQYYEEEERQRGNFPDRFSGHQFPNYSSELNVNALLLGDSALYLCASSSDRGRRNTEAFFGQGTRLTVV.

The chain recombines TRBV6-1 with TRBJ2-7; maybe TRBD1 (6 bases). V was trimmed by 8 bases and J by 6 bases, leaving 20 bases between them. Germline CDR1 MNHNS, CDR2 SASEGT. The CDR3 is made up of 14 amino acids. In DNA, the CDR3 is TGTGCCAGCTTGGGGGCATCACTGGAACTCGAGCAGTACTTC. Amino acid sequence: CASLGASLELEQYF.

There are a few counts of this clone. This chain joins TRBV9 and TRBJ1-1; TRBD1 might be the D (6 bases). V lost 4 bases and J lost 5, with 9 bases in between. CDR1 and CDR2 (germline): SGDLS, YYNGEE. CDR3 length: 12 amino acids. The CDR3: CASSKDRTEAFF. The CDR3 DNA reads TGTGCCAGCAGCAAAGACAGGACTGAAGCTTTCTTT. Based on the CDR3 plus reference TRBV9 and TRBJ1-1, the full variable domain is DSGVTQTPKHLITATGQRVTLRCSPRSGDLSVYWYQQSLDQGLQFLIQYYNGEERAKGNILERFSAQQFPDLHSELNLSSLELGDSALYFCASSKDRTEAFFGQGTRLTVV.

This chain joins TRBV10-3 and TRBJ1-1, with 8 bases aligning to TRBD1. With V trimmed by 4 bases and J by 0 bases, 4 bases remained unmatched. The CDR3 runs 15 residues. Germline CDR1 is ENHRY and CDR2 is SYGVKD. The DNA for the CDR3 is TGTGCCATCAGTGGGCACAGGGGGATGAACACTGAAGCTTTCTTT. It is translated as CAISGHRGMNTEAFF.

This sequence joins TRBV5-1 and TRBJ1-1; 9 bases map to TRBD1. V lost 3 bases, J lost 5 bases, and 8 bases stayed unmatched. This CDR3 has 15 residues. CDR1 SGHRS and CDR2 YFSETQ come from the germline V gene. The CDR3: CASSYAQGARTEAFF. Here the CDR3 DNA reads TGCGCCAGCAGCTATGCACAGGGGGCGCGGACTGAAGCTTTCTTT.

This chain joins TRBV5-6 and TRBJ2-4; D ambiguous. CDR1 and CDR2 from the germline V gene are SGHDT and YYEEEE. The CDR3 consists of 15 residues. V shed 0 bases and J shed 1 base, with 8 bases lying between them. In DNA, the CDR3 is TGTGCCAGCAGCTTGGTCGGAGTCGCCAAAAACATTCAGTACTTC. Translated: CASSLVGVAKNIQYF.